Sequencing of this TCR beta chain was carried out in a study of blood T cell repertoires in COVID-19. Study details: Acute and convalescent COVID-19 specimens originated in the United States, Italy and Spain. Sources were T cells, B-cell-depleted T cells, or PBMCs; the material itself was cDNA or gDNA.

This clone was detected only once. Only in-frame clones appear in the TCRdb table, and some are missing; sequencing was by immunoSEQ multiplex PCR. The sample lists approximately 240,000 clones, 70% to 90% occurring once. V lost 1 base and J 2 bases, leaving 17 bases between the germline ends. CDR1 is LGHDT, CDR2 YNNKEL, per germline (reference sequence). This CDR3 is built from 18 residues. This chain uses TRBV3-1 (or the pseudogene TRBV3-2) with TRBJ1-4, with a weak D call TRBD1 (5 bases). The receptor's source is a man aged 50-59 years who had recovered from COVID-19. Material: peripheral blood. The CDR3 sequence: CASSQVPSFGGTNEKLFF. The CDR3 DNA reads as TGTGCCAGCAGCCAAGTTCCCTCCTTCGGGGGGACTAATGAAAAACTGTTTTTT.